This T cell receptor beta chain was identified in a study of radiotherapy plus CTLA-4 blockade in lung cancer. Study summary: Disease control was achieved by around 30% of patients, and objective responses by 18%. Findings and limits, study-wide: In blood, after radiotherapy plus ipilimumab, tumor-derived TCR clones expanded.

Treatment of patients with chemo-refractory metastatic non-small-cell lung cancer consisted of focal radiation plus CTLA-4 blockade with ipilimumab. Repertoires were generated with immunoSEQ multiplex PCR, while TCRdb's copy carries only in-frame clones and drops some. The data hold over 85,000 clones, with roughly 88% observed a single time. From germline, CDR1 is SGDLS and CDR2 YYNGEE. The CDR3 loop spans 17 amino acids. V dropped 3 bases and J dropped 4; count of bases not matched to a gene: 7. Concerning this clone itself: Antigen: not known.

V and J are TRBV9 and TRBJ2-1, with 13 bases lining up with TRBD2. Sequences were derived from peripheral blood, sampled from a patient treated with radiotherapy plus ipilimumab. This receptor was taken from a human donor with non-small cell lung cancer that progressed on radiotherapy plus ipilimumab. CDR3 sequence (DNA): TGTGCCAGCAGCGGGACTAGCGGGAGTATTGGGTACAATGAGCAGTTCTTC. This sequence encodes CASSGTSGSIGYNEQFF.